Below, 4 T cell receptor beta chains from the same sample are listed, as sequenced in a study of CD8 T cells in Susac syndrome. When the RNA was reverse transcribed, random hexamers were used with an input of about 0.5 to 1 ug. MiXCR, applied by TCRdb to the immunoSEQ multiplex PCR reads, yields one record per CDR3 protein. Found here are about 180,000 distinct CDR3 sequences, about 95% of them singletons; the top ten hold 0.15% to 0.2%. Sequencing was done on a sample of CD8+ T cells from PBMCs. The receptors originated from a human donor with multiple sclerosis.

The chain combines TRBV27 with TRBJ2-7; 9 nucleotides agree with TRBD1. V trimming: 5 bases; J trimming: 11 bases; junction bases outside the gene matches: 10. This CDR3 has 13 amino acids. Germline values: CDR1 MNHEY, CDR2 SMNVEV (reference sequence). The CDR3 DNA follows: TGTGCCAGCAGTATGACGAGACAGGGGGAGAAGTACTTC. Amino acid sequence: CASSMTRQGEKYF.

The chain couples TRBV9 to TRBJ2-1; 8 bases line up with TRBD2. Trimming cost V 0 bases and J 6 bases; bases outside gene matches: 5. The CDR3 extends over 15 amino acids. Germline V gives CDR1 SGDLS, CDR2 YYNGEE. The CDR3 bases are TGTGCCAGCAGCGTAGGCCTAGCGGGTAGCAATGAGCAGTTCTTC. Amino acid sequence: CASSVGLAGSNEQFF. The whole variable domain, remainder taken from reference TRBV9 and TRBJ2-1, is DSGVTQTPKHLITATGQRVTLRCSPRSGDLSVYWYQQSLDQGLQFLIQYYNGEERAKGNILERFSAQQFPDLHSELNLSSLELGDSALYFCASSVGLAGSNEQFFGPGTRLTVL.

The sample holds one count of this clonotype. The chain couples TRBV6-5 to TRBJ1-1, with D unresolved. The CDR3 sequence is 11 residues long. V lost 10 bases and J 7 bases, leaving 13 bases between the germline ends. The germline gives CDR1 MNHEY, CDR2 SVGAGI. This chain's CDR3 is CANSDSFEAFF. In DNA form, the CDR3 reads TGTGCCAACTCTGACTCGTTTGAAGCTTTCTTT.

The chain uses TRBV2 and TRBJ2-3; 12 bases map to TRBD2. The V segment lost 2 bases and the J segment 13 bases; nucleotides outside the gene matches: 7. The CDR3 consists of 14 residues. Germline CDR1 reads SNHLY; CDR2 reads FYNNEI. CDR3 nucleotides: TGTGCCAGCAGTGAATTCTTGACTAGCGGGAGAAAGTATTTT. It specifies CASSEFLTSGRKYF.